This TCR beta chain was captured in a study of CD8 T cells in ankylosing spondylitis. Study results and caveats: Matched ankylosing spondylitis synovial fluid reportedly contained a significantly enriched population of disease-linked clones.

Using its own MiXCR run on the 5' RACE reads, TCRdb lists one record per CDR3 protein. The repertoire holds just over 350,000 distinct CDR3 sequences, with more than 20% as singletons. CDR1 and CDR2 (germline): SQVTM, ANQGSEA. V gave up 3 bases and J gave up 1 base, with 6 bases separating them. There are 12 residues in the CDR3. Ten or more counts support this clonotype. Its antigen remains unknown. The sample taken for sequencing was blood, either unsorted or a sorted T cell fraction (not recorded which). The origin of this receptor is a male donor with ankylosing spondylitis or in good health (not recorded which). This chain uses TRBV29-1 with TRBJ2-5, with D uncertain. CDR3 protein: CSVEGGQETQYF. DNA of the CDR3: TGCAGCGTTGAGGGTGGCCAAGAGACCCAGTACTTC.